Given below is one T cell receptor beta chain in context. The CDR3 is 14 amino acids. Trimming stripped 1 base from V and 6 bases from J, with 10 bases between. TCRdb ran MiXCR on the RT-PCR reads and lists one entry per CDR3 protein. The data contain hundreds of thousands of distinct CDR3 sequences, 16% of them singletons. This sample was included in a study of patients and donors after allogeneic stem cell transplantation. This chain uses TRBV12-3 or TRBV12-4 with TRBJ1-3, with D hard to call. This TCR was sampled from a human donor who was either an allogeneic HSCT recipient or a stem cell or donor lymphocyte infusion donor (not recorded which). It is not recorded whose cells these are; they may come from a transplant donor. Specimen: blood, either unsorted or a sorted T cell fraction (not recorded which). Here the CDR3 reads CASSLDAAENTIYF. CDR3 DNA sequence: TGTGCCAGCAGTTTAGATGCGGCTGAAAACACCATATATTTT.